This TCR beta chain was recorded in a study of T-cell reconstitution after alpha-beta-depleted transplantation in children (dated by TCRdb to between 2015 and 2016). Study-level background: T-cell immune reconstitution after TCRalphabeta/CD19-depleted allogeneic hematopoietic cell transplantation in children was quantitatively tracked in the study by means of TCR repertoire profiling.

Trimming takes 4 bases off V and 3 bases off J; junction bases not matched to a gene: 4. CDR1 and CDR2 are read off the germline V gene as ENHRY and SYGVKD. The CDR3 spans 14 residues, from the cysteine through the phenylalanine. Only the CDR3 part of the read is kept: 42 bases, read in frame from the first base. Comments on this clonotype: Its antigen target is currently unknown. Base-call qualities are not available, and no considerably larger clone is one nucleotide away.

The method behind the library was PCR. The data were produced on an Illumina HiSeq 2500. TCR libraries were prepared with molecular barcoding, using unique molecular identifiers to normalize TCRbeta repertoire quantification. The public reads were run again by TCRdb, first through fastp at Q25 and then through MiXCR, and only productive beta chains were kept. Each CDR3 protein gets just one entry, which takes the most common genes and DNA from the rows behind it. The sample profile shows about 480,000 distinct CDR3 sequences; under 15% of them were found once. The ten largest clones take up around 5.8% of the sample.

The chain is assembled from TRBV10-3 and TRBJ2-3; TRBD2 agrees with 7 junctional bases. This TCR was sampled from a human donor who donated a stem cell graft to a child with combined immunodeficiency. The material was PBMCs from the stem cell graft donor, obtained from the stem cell graft. Here is the DNA: TGTGCCATCAGTGGAGCGGGGAATACAGATACGCAGTATTTT. The encoded protein is CAISGAGNTDTQYF.